Following are 4 T cell receptor beta chains from one sample sequenced in a study of blood T cell repertoires in COVID-19. Sequencing was performed with immunoSEQ multiplex PCR; in TCRdb, only in-frame clones are kept and a portion is missing. The table shows roughly 150,000 clones, with around 80% occurring only once. The source material was peripheral blood. Receptors were obtained from a woman older than 75 with acute or convalescent COVID-19.

Concerning this clone: Other DNA variants within this sample encode the same CDR3. CDR3 DNA sequence: TGTGCCAGCAGCAGTGGACAGGGGGGGAATTCACCCCTCCACTTT. This translates into CASSSGQGGNSPLHF. The chain uses TRBV5-4 and TRBJ1-6; the match to TRBD1 covers 10 bases. The CDR3 extends over 15 amino acids. CDR1 SGHNT and CDR2 YYREEE come from the germline V gene (reference sequence). The J segment lost 7 bases and the V segment lost 4 bases, leaving 5 bases of the junction unmatched.

This sequence joins TRBV6-5 and TRBJ2-7; D might be TRBD2 (6 bases). V was trimmed by 6 bases and J by 3 bases, leaving 12 bases between them. The germline CDR1 and CDR2 sequences are MNHEY and SVGAGI. There are 13 residues in the CDR3. CDR3 nucleotides: TGTGCCAGCAGGGGGACGGGGGTCTACGAGCAGTACTTC. It specifies CASRGTGVYEQYF.

This clone was counted a single time. V usage is TRBV2 and J usage is TRBJ1-5, with D unclear. V dropped 7 bases and J dropped 8 bases, with 18 bases sitting between them. The CDR3 is made up of 14 amino acids. Germline assignment: CDR1 SNHLY and CDR2 FYNNEI. Here the CDR3 reads CASTLDGWGEPQHF. The CDR3 nucleotides are TGTGCCAGCACCCTTGATGGGTGGGGAGAGCCCCAGCATTTT.

V and J are TRBV5-4 and TRBJ2-2, with 11 bases identical to TRBD2. V shed 5 bases and J 4 bases; nucleotides not matched to a gene: 7. The germline gives CDR1 SGHNT, CDR2 YYREEE (reference sequence). The CDR3 length is 16 residues. The CDR3: CASSVSSGRPTGELFF. CDR3 DNA: TGTGCCAGCAGTGTTTCTAGCGGGAGGCCCACCGGGGAGCTGTTTTTT.